This T cell receptor (beta chain) was identified during a study of T cell responses to AZD1222 COVID-19 vaccine. TCRdb keeps only in-frame clones here, not all; method: immunoSEQ multiplex PCR. The sample shows roughly 78,000 clones, roughly 85% of them seen only once. This CDR3 spans 12 amino acids. Germline V gene lookup returns CDR1 GTSNPN and CDR2 SVGIG (reference sequence). V lost 0 bases, J lost 0 bases, and 3 bases lay in between. The sample consisted of peripheral blood, taken on day 0 of AZD1222 vaccination. The TCR was taken from an adult in good health. This chain connects TRBV30 to TRBJ2-7; D gene uncertain. CDR3 nucleotide sequence: TGTGCCTGGAGTGTAAGCTCCTACGAGCAGTACTTC. Its translation is CAWSVSSYEQYF.